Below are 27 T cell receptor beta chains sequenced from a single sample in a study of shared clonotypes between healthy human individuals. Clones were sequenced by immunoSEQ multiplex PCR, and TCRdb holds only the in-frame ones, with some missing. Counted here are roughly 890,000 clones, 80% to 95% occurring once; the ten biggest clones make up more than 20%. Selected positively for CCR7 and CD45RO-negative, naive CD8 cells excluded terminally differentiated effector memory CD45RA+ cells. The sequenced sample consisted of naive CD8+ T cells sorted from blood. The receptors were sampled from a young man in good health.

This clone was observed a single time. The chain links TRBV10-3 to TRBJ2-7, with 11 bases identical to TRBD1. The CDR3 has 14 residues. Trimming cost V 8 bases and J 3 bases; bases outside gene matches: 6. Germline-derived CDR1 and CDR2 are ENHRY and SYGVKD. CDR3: CAIQTGTGGYEQYF. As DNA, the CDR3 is TGTGCCATCCAGACCGGGACAGGGGGCTACGAGCAGTACTTC.

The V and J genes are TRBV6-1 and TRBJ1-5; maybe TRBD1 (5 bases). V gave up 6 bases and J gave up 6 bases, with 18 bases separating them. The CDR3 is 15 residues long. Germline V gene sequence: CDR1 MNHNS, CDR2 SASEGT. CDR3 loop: CASRFVRGSGQPQHF. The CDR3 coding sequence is TGTGCCAGCAGGTTCGTTAGGGGAAGCGGTCAGCCCCAGCATTTT.

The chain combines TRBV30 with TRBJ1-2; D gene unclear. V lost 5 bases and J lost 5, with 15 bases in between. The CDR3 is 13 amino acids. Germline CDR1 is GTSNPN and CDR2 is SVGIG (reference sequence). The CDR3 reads CAWGNEQRYGYTF. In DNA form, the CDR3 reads TGTGCCTGGGGAAACGAACAGAGATATGGCTACACCTTC.

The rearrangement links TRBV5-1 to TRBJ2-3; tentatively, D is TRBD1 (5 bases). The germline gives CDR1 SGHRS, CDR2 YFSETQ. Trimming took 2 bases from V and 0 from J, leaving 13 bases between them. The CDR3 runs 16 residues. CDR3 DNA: TGCGCCAGCAGCTTTCCGACAGCCTCTAGCACAGATACGCAGTATTTT. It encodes CASSFPTASSTDTQYF. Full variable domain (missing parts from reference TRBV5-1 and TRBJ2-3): KAGVTQTPRYLIKTRGQQVTLSCSPISGHRSVSWYQQTPGQGLQFLFEYFSETQRNKGNFPGRFSGRQFSNSRSEMNVSTLELGDSALYLCASSFPTASSTDTQYFGPGTRLTVL.

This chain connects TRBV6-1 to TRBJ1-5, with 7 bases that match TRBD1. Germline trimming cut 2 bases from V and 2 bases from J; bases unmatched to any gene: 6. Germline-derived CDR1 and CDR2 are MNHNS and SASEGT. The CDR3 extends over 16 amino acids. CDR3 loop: CASSEWAGGGNQPQHF. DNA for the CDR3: TGTGCCAGCAGTGAATGGGCAGGGGGGGGCAATCAGCCCCAGCATTTT.

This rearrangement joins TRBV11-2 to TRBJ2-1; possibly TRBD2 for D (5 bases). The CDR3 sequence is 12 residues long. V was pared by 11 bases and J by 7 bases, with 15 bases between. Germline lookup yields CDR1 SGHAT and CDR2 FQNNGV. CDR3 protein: CASQWERNEQFF. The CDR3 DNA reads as TGTGCCTCGCAGTGGGAGCGAAATGAGCAGTTCTTC.

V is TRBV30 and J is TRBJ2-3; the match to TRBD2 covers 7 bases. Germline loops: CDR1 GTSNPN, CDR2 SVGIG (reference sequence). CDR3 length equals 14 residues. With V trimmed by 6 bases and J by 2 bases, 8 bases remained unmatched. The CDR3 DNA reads TGTGCCTGCGACGCGGGGGACCTCACAGATACGCAGTATTTT. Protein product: CACDAGDLTDTQYF.

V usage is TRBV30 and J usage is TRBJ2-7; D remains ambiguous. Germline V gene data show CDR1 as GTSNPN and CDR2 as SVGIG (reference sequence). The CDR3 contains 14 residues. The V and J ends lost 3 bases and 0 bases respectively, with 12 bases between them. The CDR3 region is CAWSAQSNSYEQYF. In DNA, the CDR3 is TGTGCCTGGAGCGCGCAAAGTAACTCCTACGAGCAGTACTTC.

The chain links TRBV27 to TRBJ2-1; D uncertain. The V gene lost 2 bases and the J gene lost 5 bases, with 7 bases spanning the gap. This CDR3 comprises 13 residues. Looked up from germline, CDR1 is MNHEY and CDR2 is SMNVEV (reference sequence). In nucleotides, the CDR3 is TGTGCCAGCAGTTTAAACCCAGACAATGAGCAGTTCTTC. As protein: CASSLNPDNEQFF.

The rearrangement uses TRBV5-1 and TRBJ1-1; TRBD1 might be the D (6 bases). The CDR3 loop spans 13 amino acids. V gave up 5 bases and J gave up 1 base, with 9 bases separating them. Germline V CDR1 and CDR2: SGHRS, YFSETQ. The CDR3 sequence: CASRDRQNTEAFF. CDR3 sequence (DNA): TGCGCCAGCAGGGACAGACAGAACACTGAAGCTTTCTTT.

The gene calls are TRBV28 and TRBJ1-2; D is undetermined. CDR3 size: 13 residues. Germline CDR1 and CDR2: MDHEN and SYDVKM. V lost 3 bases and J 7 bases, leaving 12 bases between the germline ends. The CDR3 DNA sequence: TGTGCCAGCAGTTTGAAGGGTCGCCGTGGCTACACCTTC. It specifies CASSLKGRRGYTF.

In DNA, the CDR3 is TGTGCCTGGAGCGAAGGGACCCATCCCACCTACGAGCAGTACTTC. Amino acid sequence: CAWSEGTHPTYEQYF. The chain joins TRBV30 to TRBJ2-7; perhaps D is TRBD1 or TRBD2 (5 bases each). CDR1 GTSNPN and CDR2 SVGIG come from the germline V gene (reference sequence). Trimming stripped 3 bases from V and 2 bases from J, with 17 bases between. CDR3 length: 15 residues.

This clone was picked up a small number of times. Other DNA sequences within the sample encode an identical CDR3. The CDR3 sequence: CASSGETQYF. The CDR3 DNA sequence: TGTGCCAGCAGTGGGGAGACCCAGTACTTC. The V gene is TRBV9, the J gene TRBJ2-5; D is ambiguous. The V end lost 5 bases, the J end lost 5 bases, and 4 bases lay between the germline ends. CDR1 and CDR2 from the germline V gene are SGDLS and YYNGEE. The CDR3 is 10 amino acids. Full variable domain (missing parts from reference TRBV9 and TRBJ2-5): DSGVTQTPKHLITATGQRVTLRCSPRSGDLSVYWYQQSLDQGLQFLIQYYNGEERAKGNILERFSAQQFPDLHSELNLSSLELGDSALYFCASSGETQYFGPGTRLLVL.

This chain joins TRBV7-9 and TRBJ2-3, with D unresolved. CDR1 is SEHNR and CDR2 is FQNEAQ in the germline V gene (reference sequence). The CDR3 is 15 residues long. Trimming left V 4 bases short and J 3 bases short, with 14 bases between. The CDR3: CASSSTGSGTDTQYF. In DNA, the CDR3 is TGTGCCAGCAGCTCCACTGGCTCAGGTACAGATACGCAGTATTTT.

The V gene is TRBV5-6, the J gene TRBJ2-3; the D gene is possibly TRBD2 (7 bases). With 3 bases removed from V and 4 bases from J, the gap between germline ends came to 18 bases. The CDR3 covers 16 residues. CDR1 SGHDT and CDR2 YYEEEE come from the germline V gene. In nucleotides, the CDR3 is TGTGCCAGCAGCTGGGGGGCGGGAGAGGGCGCAGATACGCAGTATTTT. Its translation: CASSWGAGEGADTQYF.

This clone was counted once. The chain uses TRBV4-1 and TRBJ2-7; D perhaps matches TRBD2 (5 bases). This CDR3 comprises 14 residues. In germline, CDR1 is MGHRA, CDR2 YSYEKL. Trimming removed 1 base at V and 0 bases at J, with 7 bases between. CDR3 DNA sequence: TGCGCCAGCAGCCAAGTACGGGGCTCCTACGAGCAGTACTTC. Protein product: CASSQVRGSYEQYF.

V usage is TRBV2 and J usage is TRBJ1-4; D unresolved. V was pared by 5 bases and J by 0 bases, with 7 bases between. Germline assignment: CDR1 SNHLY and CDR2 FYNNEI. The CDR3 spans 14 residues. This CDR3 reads CASSRPATNEKLFF. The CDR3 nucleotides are TGTGCCAGCAGTCGACCCGCAACTAATGAAAAACTGTTTTTT.

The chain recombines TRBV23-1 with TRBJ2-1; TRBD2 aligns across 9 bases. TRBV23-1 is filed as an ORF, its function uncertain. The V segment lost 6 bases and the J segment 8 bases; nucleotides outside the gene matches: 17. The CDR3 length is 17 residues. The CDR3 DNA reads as TGCGCCAGCAGCTTACCAGATGGGGCTAGCGGGACCGATGAGCAGTTCTTC. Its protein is CASSLPDGASGTDEQFF.

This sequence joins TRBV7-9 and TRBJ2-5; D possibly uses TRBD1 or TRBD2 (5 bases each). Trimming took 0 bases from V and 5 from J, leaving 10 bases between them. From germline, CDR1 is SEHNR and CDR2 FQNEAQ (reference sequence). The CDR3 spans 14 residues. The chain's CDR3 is CASSLAPRDETQYF. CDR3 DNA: TGTGCCAGCAGCTTAGCGCCCAGGGACGAGACCCAGTACTTC.

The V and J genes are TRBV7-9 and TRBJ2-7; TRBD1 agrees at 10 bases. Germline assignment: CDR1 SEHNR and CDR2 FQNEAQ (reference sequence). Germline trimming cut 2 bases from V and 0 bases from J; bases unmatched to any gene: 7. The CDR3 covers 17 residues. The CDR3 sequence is CASSLPQGQGDSYEQYF. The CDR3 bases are TGTGCCAGCAGCTTACCCCAAGGACAGGGGGACTCCTACGAGCAGTACTTC.

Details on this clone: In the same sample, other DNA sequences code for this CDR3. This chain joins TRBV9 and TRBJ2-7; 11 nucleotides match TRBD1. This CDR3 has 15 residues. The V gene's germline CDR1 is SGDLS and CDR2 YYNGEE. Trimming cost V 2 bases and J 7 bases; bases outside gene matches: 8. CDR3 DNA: TGTGCCAGCAGCGTGGGTGGGACAGGGGGGAGAGAGCAGTACTTC. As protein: CASSVGGTGGREQYF.

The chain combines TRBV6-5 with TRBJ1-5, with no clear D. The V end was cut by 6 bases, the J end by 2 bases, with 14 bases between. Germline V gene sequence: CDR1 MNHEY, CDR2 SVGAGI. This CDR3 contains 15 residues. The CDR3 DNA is TGTGCCAGCAGGGAAATGGAGTTCGGCAATCAGCCCCAGCATTTT. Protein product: CASREMEFGNQPQHF.

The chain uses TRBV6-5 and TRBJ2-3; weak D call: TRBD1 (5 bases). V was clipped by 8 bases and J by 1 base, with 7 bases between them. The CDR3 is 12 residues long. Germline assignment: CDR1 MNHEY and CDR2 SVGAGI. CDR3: CASGAGTDTQYF. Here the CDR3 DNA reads TGTGCCAGCGGGGCGGGCACAGATACGCAGTATTTT.

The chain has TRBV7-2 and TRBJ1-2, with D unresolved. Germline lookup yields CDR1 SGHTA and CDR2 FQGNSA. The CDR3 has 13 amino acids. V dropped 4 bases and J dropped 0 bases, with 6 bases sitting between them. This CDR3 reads CASSSDPNYGYTF. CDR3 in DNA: TGTGCCAGCAGCTCGGACCCTAACTATGGCTACACCTTC.

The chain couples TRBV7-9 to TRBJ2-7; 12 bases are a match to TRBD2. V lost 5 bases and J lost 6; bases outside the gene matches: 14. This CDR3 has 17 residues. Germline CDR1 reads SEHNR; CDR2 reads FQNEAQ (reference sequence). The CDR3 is CASSASASSGRAAEQYF. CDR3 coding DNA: TGTGCCAGCAGCGCATCCGCCTCTAGCGGGAGGGCGGCCGAGCAGTACTTC.

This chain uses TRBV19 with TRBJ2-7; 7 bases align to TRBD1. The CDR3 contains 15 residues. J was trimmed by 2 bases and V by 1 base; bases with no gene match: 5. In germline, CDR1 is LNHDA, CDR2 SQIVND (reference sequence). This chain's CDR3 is CASSIGNRGTYEQYF. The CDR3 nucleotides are TGTGCCAGTAGTATAGGGAACAGGGGCACCTACGAGCAGTACTTC.

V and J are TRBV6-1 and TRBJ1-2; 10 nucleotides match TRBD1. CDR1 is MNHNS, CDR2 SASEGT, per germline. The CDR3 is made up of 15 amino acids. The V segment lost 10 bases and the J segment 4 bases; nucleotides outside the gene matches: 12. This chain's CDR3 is CATGRQGADAYGYTF. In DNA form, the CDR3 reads TGTGCCACCGGGCGACAGGGGGCTGATGCCTATGGCTACACCTTC.